One sample yielded the 2 T cell receptor beta chains listed below, sequenced in a study of blood T cell repertoires in COVID-19. Only in-frame clones appear in the TCRdb table, and some are missing; sequencing was by immunoSEQ multiplex PCR. Of about 240,000 clones listed, 65% to 90% are singletons. Sequenced material: peripheral blood. These receptor sequences come from a woman between 65 and 79 years old with acute or convalescent COVID-19.

This clone has a single count. V is TRBV5-6 and J is TRBJ1-1; 7 nucleotides agree with TRBD1. V gave up 4 bases and J gave up 8 bases; unmatched junction bases: 11. The CDR3 length is 14 residues. CDR1 is SGHDT, CDR2 YYEEEE, per germline. CDR3 residues: CASSANRGSGEAFF. The CDR3 DNA sequence: TGTGCCAGCAGCGCAAACAGGGGCTCCGGGGAAGCTTTCTTT.

This clone was observed once. V usage is TRBV5-6 and J usage is TRBJ2-1; perhaps TRBD1 as D (6 bases). Germline V CDR1 and CDR2: SGHDT, YYEEEE. V was pared by 3 bases and J by 0 bases, with 16 bases between. The CDR3 consists of 17 residues. CDR3 coding DNA: TGTGCCAGCAGCTCGGCAGGGGCTTGGAGCTCCTACAATGAGCAGTTCTTC. It is translated as CASSSAGAWSSYNEQFF.